This section outlines one TCR beta chain sequence together with its context. This record comes from a study of shared clonotypes between healthy human individuals. The germline CDR1 and CDR2 sequences are LNHDA and SQIVND (reference sequence). The CDR3 totals 15 residues. V lost 4 bases to trimming and J lost 8 bases; unmatched junction nucleotides: 12. DNA at around 210 ng, around 30,000 T cell genomes, went into sorted-subset replicate PCRs. TCRdb's copy holds only in-frame clones and misses some; the assay was immunoSEQ multiplex PCR. The sample consists of around 510,000 clones, more than 95% of them appearing once. Free of recent acute infections or vaccinations, the donors were healthy HIV-negative adults. Only Caucasian adults living in Nashville, Tennessee made up the donor group. Subsets obtained from CD4+ cells comprised CD45RA+ naive and CD45RA-negative memory cells.

Material: naive CD4+ T cells sorted from blood. Subset: CD45RA+ positively selected. This clonotype was sampled from a woman younger than 45 in good health. The chain joins TRBV19 to TRBJ1-2; 8 bases fit TRBD1. CDR3 coding DNA: TGTGCCAGTAGTAGGGGCCTTCGGACAGGGCTCGGCTACACCTTC. It encodes CASSRGLRTGLGYTF.